These 27 T cell receptor beta chains were sequenced from one sample in a study of siplizumab effects on memory and regulatory T cells. Produced via immunoSEQ multiplex PCR; TCRdb's table is partial and in-frame only. The data show about 100,000 clones, more than 85% seen once. The sample consisted of CD4+ T cells sorted from blood. These receptors were obtained from a human donor in good health. Some clones in this sample may be carry-over from other donors' samples.

The sample holds one count of this clone. V is TRBV4-2 and J is TRBJ2-1, with D perhaps TRBD2 (5 bases). The CDR3 has 15 residues. Trimming pared 4 bases from V and 6 bases from J, leaving 16 bases between. The germline gives CDR1 LGHNA, CDR2 YNFKEQ. As DNA, the CDR3 is TGTGCCAGCAGCCCGACCCGGGCCGGGATCAATGAGCAGTTCTTC. Translated: CASSPTRAGINEQFF.

As DNA, the CDR3 is TGCGCCAGCAGCTTGGGACAGGGGGCATCTAATGAAAAACTGTTTTTT. Amino acids: CASSLGQGASNEKLFF. The chain recombines TRBV5-1 with TRBJ1-4; TRBD1 agrees at 10 bases. This CDR3 region has 16 residues. With V trimmed by 0 bases and J by 3 bases, 2 bases remained unmatched. Germline CDR1 SGHRS, CDR2 YFSETQ.

V and J are TRBV6-5 and TRBJ1-4, with D maybe TRBD1 (5 bases). CDR3 size: 13 residues. Trimming removed 10 bases from V and 0 bases from J, with 9 bases in between. From germline, CDR1 is MNHEY and CDR2 SVGAGI. The chain's CDR3 is CATAGPTNEKLFF. CDR3 DNA sequence: TGTGCCACCGCGGGGCCAACTAATGAAAAACTGTTTTTT.

This rearrangement joins TRBV19 to TRBJ1-1; D is unresolved. Germline V gene sequence: CDR1 LNHDA, CDR2 SQIVND (reference sequence). Trimming removed 7 bases from V and 3 bases from J, with 18 bases in between. This CDR3 contains 15 residues. This CDR3 reads CASTIPAGLDTEAFF. In DNA form, the CDR3 reads TGTGCCAGTACCATCCCGGCTGGATTGGACACTGAAGCTTTCTTT. Looking up the rest from reference TRBV19 and TRBJ1-1 gives the full variable domain: DGGITQSPKYLFRKEGQNVTLSCEQNLNHDAMYWYRQDPGQGLRLIYYSQIVNDFQKGDIAEGYSVSREKKESFPLTVTSAQKNPTAFYLCASTIPAGLDTEAFFGQGTRLTVV.

This clone has just one count. The chain combines TRBV7-8 with TRBJ2-5, with D uncertain. V shed 1 base and J shed 1 base, with 7 bases lying between them. The length of the CDR3 is 14 residues. Germline lookup yields CDR1 SGHVS and CDR2 FQNEAQ. DNA of the CDR3: TGTGCCAGCAGCTTAGAGGAGCGCCAAGAGACCCAGTACTTC. Amino acids: CASSLEERQETQYF.

This clone has a handful of counts. The CDR3 sequence: CASSDPRELTTEAFF. For the CDR3, the DNA is TGTGCCAGCAGTGATCCCCGTGAGCTTACCACTGAAGCTTTCTTT. This chain links TRBV6-1 with TRBJ1-1; D remains unclear. Germline V lookup: CDR1 MNHNS, CDR2 SASEGT. Trimming took off 3 bases at V and 4 bases at J, with 15 bases between the two ends. This CDR3 comprises 15 residues.

The table lists this clone with a few counts. This chain uses TRBV12-5 with TRBJ2-5, with TRBD1 matching 7 bases. This CDR3 has 14 amino acids. From germline, CDR1 is LGHNT and CDR2 FRNRAP. The junction had 9 bases not matched to a gene; V was cut back by 7 bases and J by 4 bases. The CDR3 DNA sequence: TGTGCTAGTGTCCCCCGGACAGGTACAGAGACCCAGTACTTC. Amino acid sequence: CASVPRTGTETQYF.

The CDR3 region has the DNA TGTGCCAGCAGCTGGGCCGGCCGCGAAGAAAAACTGTTTTTT. Translating gives CASSWAGREEKLFF. The rearrangement uses TRBV2 and TRBJ1-4; unclear D gene. Trimming removed 6 bases from V and 8 bases from J, with 16 bases in between. The CDR3 loop spans 14 amino acids. Germline V gene lookup returns CDR1 SNHLY and CDR2 FYNNEI.

As regards this clone: The junction departs from germline at one end; a sequencing error may be responsible. V gene TRBV10-3 combines with J gene TRBJ2-3; D is uncertain. CDR1 is ENHRY, CDR2 SYGVKD, per germline. The CDR3 has 14 residues. The CDR3 nucleotides read TGTGCCCTCAGGAAGCCGGAAAGCACAGATACGCAGTATTTT. Amino acid sequence: CALRKPESTDTQYF.

J is TRBJ1-2 and V is TRBV5-1, with 8 bases identical to TRBD1. After removal of 4 bases from V and 1 base from J, the junction contained 6 bases not matched to a gene. CDR3 length: 15 residues. CDR1 and CDR2 from the germline V gene are SGHRS and YFSETQ. The CDR3 DNA sequence: TGCGCCAGCAGCCCCCGGGACAGGATTAACTATGGCTACACCTTC. Its protein product is CASSPRDRINYGYTF.

The chain couples TRBV11-2 to TRBJ1-5; possibly TRBD1 for D (5 bases). CDR1 is SGHAT and CDR2 is FQNNGV in the germline V gene. This CDR3 region has 15 residues. V gave up 0 bases and J gave up 7 bases, with 13 bases separating them. CDR3 coding DNA: TGTGCCAGCAGCTTAGAGGGCAGGGTCGGACAGCCCCAGCATTTT. This translates into CASSLEGRVGQPQHF.

The chain uses TRBV6-1 and TRBJ2-1, with TRBD2 identical over 9 bases. This CDR3 spans 16 amino acids. The junction had 8 bases not matched to a gene; V was cut back by 4 bases and J by 4 bases. Germline V gene data show CDR1 as MNHNS and CDR2 as SASEGT. The CDR3 nucleotides are TGTGCCAGCAGTGCTTTAGCGGGAGCGGGTTACAATGAGCAGTTCTTC. Encoded protein: CASSALAGAGYNEQFF.

The rearrangement joins TRBV19 to TRBJ2-3, with 9 bases identical to TRBD2. With V trimmed by 6 bases and J by 6 bases, 7 bases remained unmatched. Germline V gene data show CDR1 as LNHDA and CDR2 as SQIVND (reference sequence). The CDR3 sequence is 14 residues long. The CDR3 region has the DNA TGTGCCAGTAGGTTAGCGGGAGTGAGGGATACGCAGTATTTT. Amino acid sequence: CASRLAGVRDTQYF.

The chain carries TRBV5-1 and TRBJ2-7; TRBD1 or TRBD2 may be the D gene (5 bases each). The length of the CDR3 is 14 residues. Germline V CDR1 and CDR2: SGHRS, YFSETQ. The V end was cut by 2 bases, the J end by 0 bases, with 9 bases between. The CDR3: CASSFEGSSYEQYF. The CDR3 bases are TGCGCCAGCAGCTTTGAGGGGAGCTCCTACGAGCAGTACTTC.

The chain carries TRBV29-1 and TRBJ2-3, with TRBD2 matching over 14 bases. The V and J ends lost 7 bases and 0 bases, in that order; junction bases with no gene match: 9. The length of the CDR3 is 17 residues. Germline CDR1 is SQVTM and CDR2 is ANQGSEA. The DNA for the CDR3 is TGCAGCGGCTTTGGGGGACTAGCGGGGGATAGCACAGATACGCAGTATTTT. As protein: CSGFGGLAGDSTDTQYF.

J is TRBJ1-1 and V is TRBV5-1; 9 bases fit TRBD1. Per the germline V gene, CDR1 is SGHRS and CDR2 is YFSETQ. This CDR3 region has 18 residues. V was clipped by 5 bases and J by 4 bases; unmatched bases: 18. In nucleotides, the CDR3 is TGCGCCAGCAGTTGGGGTCCGGGACAGGGTAGCTCGAGCACTGAAGCTTTCTTT. Translating it yields CASSWGPGQGSSSTEAFF.

This chain links TRBV2 with TRBJ1-5; a weak D match, TRBD1 (6 bases). CDR3 size: 16 residues. Looked up from germline, CDR1 is SNHLY and CDR2 is FYNNEI. Trimming removed 2 bases at V and 2 bases at J, with 13 bases between. The CDR3 coding sequence is TGTGCCAGCAGTGAACGGGGGGCGGAGGGCAATCAGCCCCAGCATTTT. Translating gives CASSERGAEGNQPQHF.

This sequence joins TRBV21-1 and TRBJ2-1; the D call of TRBD1 is as the table states it, not checked on the DNA. TRBV21-1 is tagged as a pseudogene. There are 14 residues in the CDR3. Written as DNA, the CDR3 is TGTGCCAGCAGCAAGTGCAGGATCCCCAATGAGCAGTTCTTC. As protein: CASSKCRIPNEQFF.

The chain carries TRBV19 and TRBJ1-3; no clear D. This CDR3 comprises 19 residues. V was shortened by 2 bases and J by 0 bases, with 20 bases between the two germline ends. Germline lookup yields CDR1 LNHDA and CDR2 SQIVND (reference sequence). For the CDR3, the DNA is TGTGCCAGTAGTATATTGGGTCTGAGAGTTCCTTCCTCTGGAAACACCATATATTTT. It is translated as CASSILGLRVPSSGNTIYF.

The rearrangement links TRBV7-9 to TRBJ2-7; 7 bases agree with TRBD2. The CDR3 is 14 amino acids. V shed 0 bases and J 5 bases; nucleotides not matched to a gene: 4. The V gene's germline CDR1 is SEHNR and CDR2 FQNEAQ (reference sequence). CDR3 coding DNA: TGTGCCAGCAGCTTAGCGGGAGGGCCCCACGAGCAGTACTTC. Translated, it gives CASSLAGGPHEQYF.

The chain employs TRBV11-2 and TRBJ1-2; the match to TRBD1 covers 8 bases. Germline trimming cut 5 bases from V and 2 bases from J; bases unmatched to any gene: 4. The CDR3 extends over 14 amino acids. Germline V gene sequence: CDR1 SGHAT, CDR2 FQNNGV. The DNA for the CDR3 is TGTGCCAGCAGCCTGACAGGGGAAAACTATGGCTACACCTTC. Residues: CASSLTGENYGYTF.

J is TRBJ2-5 and V is TRBV19; tentatively, D is TRBD1 (6 bases). The CDR3 sequence is 15 residues long. The germline CDR1 and CDR2 sequences are LNHDA and SQIVND (reference sequence). Trimming removed 5 bases at V and 2 bases at J, with 15 bases between. CDR3 bases: TGTGCCAGTAGTGATCGGACAGACCCTCAAGAGACCCAGTACTTC. Translated: CASSDRTDPQETQYF. Complete variable domain (other parts from reference TRBV19 and TRBJ2-5): DGGITQSPKYLFRKEGQNVTLSCEQNLNHDAMYWYRQDPGQGLRLIYYSQIVNDFQKGDIAEGYSVSREKKESFPLTVTSAQKNPTAFYLCASSDRTDPQETQYFGPGTRLLVL.

The gene calls are TRBV28 and TRBJ2-3; TRBD2 matches 7 bases. J was trimmed by 6 bases and V by 4 bases; bases with no gene match: 19. The germline gives CDR1 MDHEN, CDR2 SYDVKM. The CDR3 length is 18 residues. The CDR3 nucleotides are TGTGCCAGCAGTTCGTCTAACTGGGGCGGGGGATGGGTGGATACGCAGTATTTT. Translated: CASSSSNWGGGWVDTQYF.

The chain carries TRBV9 and TRBJ2-7, with TRBD1 matching 8 bases. CDR1 and CDR2 from the germline V gene are SGDLS and YYNGEE. CDR3 size: 15 residues. J was trimmed by 4 bases and V by 4 bases; bases with no gene match: 10. The CDR3 loop reads CASSPGQGQGYEQYF. CDR3 bases: TGTGCCAGCAGCCCCGGACAGGGCCAAGGGTACGAGCAGTACTTC.

This chain connects TRBV11-3 to TRBJ2-2; 8 nucleotides line up with TRBD1. Germline assignment: CDR1 SGHNT and CDR2 YENEEA. V gave up 6 bases and J gave up 4 bases; unmatched junction bases: 7. This CDR3 comprises 15 residues. DNA of the CDR3: TGTGCCAGCAGTTCCGGGACAGGATTCACCGGGGAGCTGTTTTTT. Its translation is CASSSGTGFTGELFF.

In DNA form, the CDR3 reads TGTGCCAGCAGCACCACTAGCGGGGGGACAGATACGCAGTATTTT. Protein product: CASSTTSGGTDTQYF. The V call is TRBV5-4, the J call TRBJ2-3; TRBD2 matches at 12 bases. Germline loops: CDR1 SGHNT, CDR2 YYREEE (reference sequence). V dropped 4 bases and J dropped 3; count of bases not matched to a gene: 3. This CDR3 is built from 15 residues.

This chain connects TRBV28 to TRBJ2-3; possible D gene TRBD1, 6 bases. Germline V gives CDR1 MDHEN, CDR2 SYDVKM. The CDR3 extends over 12 amino acids. CDR3 sequence: CGLQGSTDTQYF. The CDR3, as DNA: TGTGGATTACAGGGTAGCACAGATACGCAGTATTTT.